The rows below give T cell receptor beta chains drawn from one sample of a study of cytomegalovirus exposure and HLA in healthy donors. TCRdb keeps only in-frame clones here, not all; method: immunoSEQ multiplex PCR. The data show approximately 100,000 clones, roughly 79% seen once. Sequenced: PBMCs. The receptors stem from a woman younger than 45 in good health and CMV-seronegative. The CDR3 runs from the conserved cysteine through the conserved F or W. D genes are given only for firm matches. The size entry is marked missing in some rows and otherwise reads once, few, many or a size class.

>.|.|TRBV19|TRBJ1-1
TGTGCCAGTAGAAAACAGGGACTGAACACTGAAGCTTTCTTT
CASRKQGLNTEAFF
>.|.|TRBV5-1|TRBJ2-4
TGCGCCAGCAGCTTGGACAGAGAAAACATTCAGTACTTC
CASSLDRENIQYF
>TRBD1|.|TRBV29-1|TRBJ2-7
TGCAGCGTTGAGCCGGGACAGGGCTACGAGCAGTACTTC
CSVEPGQGYEQYF
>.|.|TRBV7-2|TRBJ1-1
TGTGCCAGCAGTCGCTTTCAGGGGACCACTGAAGCTTTCTTT
CASSRFQGTTEAFF
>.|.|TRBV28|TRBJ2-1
TGTGCCAGCAGTTTACAGAGGAGGATCTACAATGAGCAGTTCTTC
CASSLQRRIYNEQFF
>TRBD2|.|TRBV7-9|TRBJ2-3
TGTGCCAGCAGCCTAATAGCGGGAGGAGCCACAGATACGCAGTATTTT
CASSLIAGGATDTQYF
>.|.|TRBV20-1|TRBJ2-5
TGCAGTGCTAAGGGGTCAGAGACCCAGTACTTC
CSAKGSETQYF
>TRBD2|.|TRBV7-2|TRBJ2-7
TGTGCCAGCAGCCTAGTAATAGCGGGAGTGAACGAGCAGTACTTC
CASSLVIAGVNEQYF
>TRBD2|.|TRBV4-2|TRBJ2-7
TGTGCCAGCAGCCAAGCGAGCGGGAGTAGTTACGAGCAGTACTTC
CASSQASGSSYEQYF
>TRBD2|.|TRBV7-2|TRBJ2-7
TGTGCCAGCAGCGAGACTAGCGGATCCTACGAGCAGTACTTC
CASSETSGSYEQYF
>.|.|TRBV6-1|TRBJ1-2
TGTGCCAGCAGTGAATCGACAGTGGGGGGCTACACCTTC
CASSESTVGGYTF
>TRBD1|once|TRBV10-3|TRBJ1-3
TGTGCCATCAGTGACGGTCAGGGGGCGTCTGGAAACACCATATATTTT
CAISDGQGASGNTIYF
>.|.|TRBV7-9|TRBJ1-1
TGTGCCAGCAGCCATGCCCAGGGCGAAAACACTGAAGCTTTCTTT
CASSHAQGENTEAFF
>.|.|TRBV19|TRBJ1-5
TGTGCCAGTAGTACCGAGAATAGCAATCAGCCCCAGCATTTT
CASSTENSNQPQHF
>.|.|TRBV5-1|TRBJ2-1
TGCGCCAGCAGCTTCGGAGGAGACGGCTACAATGAGCAGTTCTTC
CASSFGGDGYNEQFF
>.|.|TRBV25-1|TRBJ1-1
TGTGCCAGCAGTGAACTCGGGACATCGTTAACTGAAGCTTTCTTT
CASSELGTSLTEAFF
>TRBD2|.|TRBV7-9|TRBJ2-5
TGTGCCAGCAGCCCAGATACTAGCGGGAGTAATAGGAAGGAAGAGACCCAGTACTTC
CASSPDTSGSNRKEETQYF
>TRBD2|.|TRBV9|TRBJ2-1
TGTGCCAGCAGCGTAGCTACGGGGGGACTAGCGGGGTACAATGAGCAGTTCTTC
CASSVATGGLAGYNEQFF
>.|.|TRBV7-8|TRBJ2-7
TGTGCCAGCAGCTTAGTCCGGGGATCTCCCTACGAGCAGTACTTC
CASSLVRGSPYEQYF
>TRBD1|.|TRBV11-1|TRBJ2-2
TGTGCCAGCAGCCCCGCCCAGGGGGCGAGGACCGGGGAGCTGTTTTTT
CASSPAQGARTGELFF
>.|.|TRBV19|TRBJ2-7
TGTGCCAGTAGTATAAGTTCCTCCCTAGGAGGTGCCTACGAGCAGTACTTC
CASSISSSLGGAYEQYF
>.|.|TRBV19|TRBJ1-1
TGTGCCAGTAGTCCAGAGGCCAGTAACACTGAAGCTTTCTTT
CASSPEASNTEAFF
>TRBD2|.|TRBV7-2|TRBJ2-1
TGTGCCAGCAGCTTAGCGGTGAGCGGGAGCTCCTACAATGAGCAGTTCTTC
CASSLAVSGSSYNEQFF
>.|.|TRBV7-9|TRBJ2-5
TGTTCCAGCAGCTTAGTCGGAGAGACCCAGTACTTC
CSSSLVGETQYF
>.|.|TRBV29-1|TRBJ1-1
TGCAGCGTTGTCGTTAGGAACACTGAAGCTTTCTTT
CSVVVRNTEAFF
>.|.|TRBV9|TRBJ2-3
TGTGCCAGCAGCCCACAGGGTTTCTCAGATACGCAGTATTTT
CASSPQGFSDTQYF
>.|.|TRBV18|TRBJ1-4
TGTGCCAGCTCACCGACCGGGGATAATGAAAAACTGTTTTTT
CASSPTGDNEKLFF
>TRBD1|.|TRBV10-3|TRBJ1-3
TGTGCCATCAGTGAGTCGAGACAGGGAACGATCTCTGGAAACACCATATATTTT
CAISESRQGTISGNTIYF
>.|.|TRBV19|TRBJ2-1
TGTGCCAGCACGACATATTCGCGGGACCACAATGAGCAGTTCTTC
CASTTYSRDHNEQFF
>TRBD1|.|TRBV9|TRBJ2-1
TGTGCCAGCAGCGCCCCCCTGGGGACAGGGGAATTCAATGAGCAGTTCTTC
CASSAPLGTGEFNEQFF
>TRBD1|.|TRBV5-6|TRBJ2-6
TGTGCCAGCAGCCCCGGGACAGGGGGTGCTGGGGCCAACGTCCTGACTTTC
CASSPGTGGAGANVLTF
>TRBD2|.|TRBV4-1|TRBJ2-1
TGCGCCAGCAGCCTAGCGGGAGGGTCAAATGAGCAGTTCTTC
CASSLAGGSNEQFF
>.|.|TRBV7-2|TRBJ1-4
TGTGCCAGCAGCTTAGGGGGGGTGCCTAATGAAAAACTGTTTTTT
CASSLGGVPNEKLFF
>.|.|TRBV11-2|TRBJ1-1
TGTGCCAGCAGCTTAGGACGGTTTCGCGGCACTGAAGCTTTCTTT
CASSLGRFRGTEAFF
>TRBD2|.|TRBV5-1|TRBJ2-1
TGCGCCAGCAGCGAACTAGCGGGAGGGACAAATGAGCAGTTCTTC
CASSELAGGTNEQFF
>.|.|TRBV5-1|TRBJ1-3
TGCGCCAGCCGGACATCTTACTCTGGAAGCACCATATATTTT
CASRTSYSGSTIYF
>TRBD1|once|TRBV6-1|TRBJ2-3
TGTGCCAGCAGTGAAGCCGCAGGGGGCGGGGCAGATACGCAGTATTTT
CASSEAAGGGADTQYF
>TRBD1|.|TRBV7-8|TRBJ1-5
TGTGCCAGCAGCGTAGGACAGGGGAGAGGTAATCAGCCCCAGCATTTT
CASSVGQGRGNQPQHF
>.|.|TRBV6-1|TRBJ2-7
TGTGCCAGCATACAGACAGATCACTACGAGCAGTACTTC
CASIQTDHYEQYF
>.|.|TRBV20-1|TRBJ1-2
TGCAGTGGCCAGGGGTCCGAAGACTACACCTTC
CSGQGSEDYTF
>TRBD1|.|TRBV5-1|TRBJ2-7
TGCGCCAGCGCCGGCCGGCCTCCGGGACAGACCTACGAGCAGTACTTC
CASAGRPPGQTYEQYF
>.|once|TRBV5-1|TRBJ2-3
TGCGCCAGCCTGGCGGGACTGAGCACAGATACGCAGTATTTT
CASLAGLSTDTQYF
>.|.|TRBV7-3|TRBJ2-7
TGTGCCAGCAGTCCAGCTGGAGGGTGGAGCGAGCAGTACTTC
CASSPAGGWSEQYF
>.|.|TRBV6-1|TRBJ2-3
TGTGCCAGCAGTGAACCCGCAGGGATAAGCACAGATACGCAGTATTTT
CASSEPAGISTDTQYF
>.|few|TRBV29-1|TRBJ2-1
TGCAGCGTTGAAGAGTGGAGACAGCAATCCTACAATGAGCAGTTCTTC
CSVEEWRQQSYNEQFF
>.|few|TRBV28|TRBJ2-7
TGTGCCAGCAGGCCGAGGGTATTCTACGAGCAGTACTTC
CASRPRVFYEQYF
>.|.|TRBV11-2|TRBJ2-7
TGTGCCAGCAGCTTTCCGGGACAATCAACCTACGAGCAGTACTTC
CASSFPGQSTYEQYF
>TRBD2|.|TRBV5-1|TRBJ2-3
TGCGCCAGCAGCTTGGGGGGGACTAGCCCAGATACGCAGTATTTT
CASSLGGTSPDTQYF
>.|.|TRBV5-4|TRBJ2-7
TGTGCCAGCAGCCTAGATATCACCTACGAGCAGTACTTC
CASSLDITYEQYF
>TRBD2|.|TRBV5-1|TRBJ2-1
TGCGCCAGCAGCTTACTAGCGGGAGCTCTCAATGAGCAGTTCTTC
CASSLLAGALNEQFF
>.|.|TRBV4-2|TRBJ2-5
TGTGCCAGCAGCCAAGATTACGGGAGTGGGGAGACCCAGTACTTC
CASSQDYGSGETQYF
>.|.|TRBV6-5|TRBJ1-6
TGTGCCAGCAGTGTAGGCGGGGCTAATTCACCCCTCCACTTT
CASSVGGANSPLHF
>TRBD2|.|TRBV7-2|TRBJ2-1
TGTGCCAGCAGCTCCGTAACTAGCGGGTTCTACAATGAGCAGTTCTTC
CASSSVTSGFYNEQFF
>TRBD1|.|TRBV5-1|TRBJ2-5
TGCGCCAGCAGCCCTGGGGTGGGGCAGGGGGCGAGAGAGACCCAGTACTTC
CASSPGVGQGARETQYF